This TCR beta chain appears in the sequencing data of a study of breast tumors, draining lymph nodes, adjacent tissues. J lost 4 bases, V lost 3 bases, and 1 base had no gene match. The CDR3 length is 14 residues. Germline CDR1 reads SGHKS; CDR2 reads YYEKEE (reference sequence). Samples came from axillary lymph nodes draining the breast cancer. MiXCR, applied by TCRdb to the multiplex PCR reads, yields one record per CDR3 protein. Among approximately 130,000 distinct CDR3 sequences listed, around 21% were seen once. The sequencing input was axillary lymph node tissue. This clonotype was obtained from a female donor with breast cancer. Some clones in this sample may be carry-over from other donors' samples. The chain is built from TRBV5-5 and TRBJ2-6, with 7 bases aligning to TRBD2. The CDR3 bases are TGTGCCAGCAGCTGGGAGGGAGGGGCCAACGTCCTGACTTTC. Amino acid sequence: CASSWEGGANVLTF.